This T cell receptor beta chain appears in the sequencing data of a study of cytomegalovirus exposure and HLA in healthy donors. Study-wide results and caveats: Earlier results showed most TCR beta V segments being productive about 90% or about 30% of the time. A later analysis showed TCR association rates differing by HLA locus, peaking at DRB1 and lowest at HLA-C.

The study ran its PCR with 60 Vbeta and 13 Jbeta primers. Assay used: immunoSEQ multiplex PCR; TCRdb lists only in-frame clones, some missing. The sample holds approximately 85,000 clones; approximately 80% are singletons and the top ten take approximately 31%. Healthy bone marrow donors made up the donors. Comments on this clone: The antigen is undetermined.

Material: PBMCs. The source is a man aged 50-59 years in good health and CMV-seropositive.

The CDR3 loop reads CASSTRSGLGTNEKLFF. CDR3 DNA: TGTGCCAGCAGCACACGCTCAGGCCTAGGGACAAATGAAAAACTGTTTTTT. The genes are TRBV11-2 and TRBJ1-4, with D tentatively TRBD1 (6 bases). Germline CDR1 reads SGHAT; CDR2 reads FQNNGV. This CDR3 has 17 residues. V was trimmed by 5 bases and J by 5 bases, leaving 21 bases between them.